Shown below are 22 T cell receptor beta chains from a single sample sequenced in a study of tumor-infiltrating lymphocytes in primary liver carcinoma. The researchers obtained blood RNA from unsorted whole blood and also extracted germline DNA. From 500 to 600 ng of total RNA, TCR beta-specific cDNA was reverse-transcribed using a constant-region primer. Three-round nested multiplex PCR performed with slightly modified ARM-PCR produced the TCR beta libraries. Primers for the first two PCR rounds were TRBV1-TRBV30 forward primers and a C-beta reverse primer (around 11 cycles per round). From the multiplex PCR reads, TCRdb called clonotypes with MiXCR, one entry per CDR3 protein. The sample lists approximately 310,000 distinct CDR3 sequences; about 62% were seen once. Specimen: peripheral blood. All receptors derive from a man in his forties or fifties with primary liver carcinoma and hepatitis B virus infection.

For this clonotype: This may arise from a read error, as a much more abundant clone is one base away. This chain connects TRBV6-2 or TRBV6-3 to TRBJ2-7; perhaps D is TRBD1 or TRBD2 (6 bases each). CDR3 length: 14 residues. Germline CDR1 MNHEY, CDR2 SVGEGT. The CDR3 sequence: CASTRGGLPYERYF. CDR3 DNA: TGTGCCAGCACCCGAGGGGGGCTTCCCTACGAGCGGTACTTC.

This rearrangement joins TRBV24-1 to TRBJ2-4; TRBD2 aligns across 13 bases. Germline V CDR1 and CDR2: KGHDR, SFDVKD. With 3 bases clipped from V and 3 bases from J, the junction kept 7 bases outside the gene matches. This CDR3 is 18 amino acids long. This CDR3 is CATSDPLGLAGDKNIQYF. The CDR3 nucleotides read TGTGCCACCAGTGATCCCCTTGGACTAGCGGGAGACAAAAACATTCAGTACTTC.

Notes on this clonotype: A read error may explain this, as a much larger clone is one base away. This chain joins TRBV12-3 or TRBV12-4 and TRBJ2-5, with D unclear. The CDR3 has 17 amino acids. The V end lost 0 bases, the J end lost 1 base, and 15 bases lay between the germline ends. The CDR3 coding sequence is TGTGCCAGCAGTTTAGCGCGTAGGCTGGACCCCCAAGAGACCCAGTACTTC. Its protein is CASSLARRLDPQETQYF.

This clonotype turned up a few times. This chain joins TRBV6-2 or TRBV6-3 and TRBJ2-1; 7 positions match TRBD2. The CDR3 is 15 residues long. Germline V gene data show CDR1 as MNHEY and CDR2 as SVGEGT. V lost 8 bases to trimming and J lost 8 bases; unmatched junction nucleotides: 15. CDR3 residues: CASGPGRTGRDEQFF. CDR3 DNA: TGTGCCAGCGGGCCCGGGAGGACGGGGAGAGATGAGCAGTTCTTC.

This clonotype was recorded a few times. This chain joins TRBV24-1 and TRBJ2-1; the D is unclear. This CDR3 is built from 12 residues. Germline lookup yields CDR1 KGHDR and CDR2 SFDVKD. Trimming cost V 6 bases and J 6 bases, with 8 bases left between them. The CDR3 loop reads CATSRHSNEQFF. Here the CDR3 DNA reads TGTGCCACCAGTAGGCACTCCAATGAGCAGTTCTTC.

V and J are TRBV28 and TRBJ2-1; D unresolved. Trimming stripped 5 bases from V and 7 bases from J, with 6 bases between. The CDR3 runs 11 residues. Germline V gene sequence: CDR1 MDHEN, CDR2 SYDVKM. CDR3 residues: CASSRWNEQFF. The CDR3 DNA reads TGTGCCAGCAGTCGGTGGAATGAGCAGTTCTTC.

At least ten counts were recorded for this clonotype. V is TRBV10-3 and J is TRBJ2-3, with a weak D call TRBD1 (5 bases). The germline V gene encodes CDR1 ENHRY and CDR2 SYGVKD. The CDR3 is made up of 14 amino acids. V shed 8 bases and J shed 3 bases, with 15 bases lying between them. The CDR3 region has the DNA TGTGCCATCCGGGCCTTAAAGGGGACAGATACGCAGTATTTT. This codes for CAIRALKGTDTQYF.

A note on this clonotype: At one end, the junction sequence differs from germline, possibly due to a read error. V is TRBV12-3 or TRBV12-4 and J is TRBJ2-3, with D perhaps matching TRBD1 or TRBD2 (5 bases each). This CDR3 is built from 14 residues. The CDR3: CASSLSGPGDAQYF. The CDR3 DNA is TGTGCCAGCAGTTTATCGGGGCCAGGAGATGCGCAGTATTTT.

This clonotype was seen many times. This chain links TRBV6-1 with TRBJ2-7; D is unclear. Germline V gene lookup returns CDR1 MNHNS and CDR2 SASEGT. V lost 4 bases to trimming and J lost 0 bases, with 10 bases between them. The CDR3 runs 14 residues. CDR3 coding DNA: TGTGCCAGCAGTGCGAGCCACAGCTCCTACGAGCAGTACTTC. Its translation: CASSASHSSYEQYF.

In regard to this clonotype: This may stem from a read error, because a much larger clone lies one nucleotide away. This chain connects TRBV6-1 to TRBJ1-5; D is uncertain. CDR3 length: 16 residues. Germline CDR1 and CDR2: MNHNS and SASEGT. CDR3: CASSESRVGSNQSQHF. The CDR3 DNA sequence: TGTGCCAGCAGTGAATCCCGGGTGGGGAGCAATCAGTCCCAGCATTTT.

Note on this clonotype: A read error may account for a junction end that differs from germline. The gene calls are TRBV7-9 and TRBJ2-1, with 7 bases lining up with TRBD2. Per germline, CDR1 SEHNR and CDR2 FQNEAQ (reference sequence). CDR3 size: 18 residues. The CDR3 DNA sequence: TGTGCCAGCAGCCCCGGGACTAACGGGGGAAGCTCCTACAATGGGCAGTTCTTC. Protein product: CASSPGTNGGSSYNGQFF. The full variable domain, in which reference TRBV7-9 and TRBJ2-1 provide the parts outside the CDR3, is DTGVSQNPRHKITKRGQNVTFRCDPISEHNRLYWYRQTLGQGPEFLTYFQNEAQLEKSRLLSDRFSAERPKGSFSTLEIQRTEQGDSAMYLCASSPGTNGGSSYNGQFFGPGTRLTVL.

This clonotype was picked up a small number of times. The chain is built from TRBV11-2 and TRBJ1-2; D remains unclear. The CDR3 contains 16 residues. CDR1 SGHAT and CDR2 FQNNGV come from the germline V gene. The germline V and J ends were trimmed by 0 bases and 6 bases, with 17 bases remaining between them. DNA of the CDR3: TGTGCCAGCAGCTTAGATCAGAGCAGAACGGTTCATGGCTACACCTTC. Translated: CASSLDQSRTVHGYTF. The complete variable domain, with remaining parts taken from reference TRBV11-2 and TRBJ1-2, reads EAGVAQSPRYKIIEKRQSVAFWCNPISGHATLYWYQQILGQGPKLLIQFQNNGVVDDSQLPKDRFSAERLKGVDSTLKIQPAKLEDSAVYLCASSLDQSRTVHGYTFGSGTRLTVV.

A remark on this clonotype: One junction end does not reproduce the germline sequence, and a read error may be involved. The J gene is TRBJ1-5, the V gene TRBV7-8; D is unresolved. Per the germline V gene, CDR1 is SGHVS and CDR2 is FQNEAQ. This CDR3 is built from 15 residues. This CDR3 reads CASSLEPAHNHPQHF. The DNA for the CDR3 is TGTGCCAGCAGCTTAGAACCAGCCCACAATCATCCCCAGCATTTT.

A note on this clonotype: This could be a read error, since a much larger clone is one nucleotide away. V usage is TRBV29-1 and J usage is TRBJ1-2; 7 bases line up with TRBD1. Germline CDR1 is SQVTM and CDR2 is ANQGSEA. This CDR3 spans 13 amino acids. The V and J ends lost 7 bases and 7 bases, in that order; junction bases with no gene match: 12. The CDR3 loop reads CSALQGSVTGYTF. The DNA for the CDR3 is TGCAGCGCCTTACAGGGGAGTGTCACTGGCTACACCTTC.

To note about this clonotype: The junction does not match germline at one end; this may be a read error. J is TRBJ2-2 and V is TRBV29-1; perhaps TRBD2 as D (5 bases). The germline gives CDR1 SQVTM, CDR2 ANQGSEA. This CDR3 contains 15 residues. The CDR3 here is CSVECVSAAAGELCF. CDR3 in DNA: TGCAGCGTTGAATGTGTTTCAGCGGCCGCCGGGGAGCTGTGTTTT.

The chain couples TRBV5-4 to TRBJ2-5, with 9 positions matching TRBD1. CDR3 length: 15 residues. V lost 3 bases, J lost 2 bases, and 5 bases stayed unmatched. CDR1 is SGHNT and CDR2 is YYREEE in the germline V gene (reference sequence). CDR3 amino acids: CASSYGQGWQETQYF. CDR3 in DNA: TGTGCCAGCAGCTACGGACAGGGGTGGCAAGAGACCCAGTACTTC.

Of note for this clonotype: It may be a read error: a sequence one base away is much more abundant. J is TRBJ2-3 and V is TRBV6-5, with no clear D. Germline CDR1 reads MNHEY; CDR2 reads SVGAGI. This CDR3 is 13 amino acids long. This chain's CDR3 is CASSPLGPDMQYF. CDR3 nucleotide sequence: TGTGCCAGCAGCCCCTTGGGTCCAGATATGCAGTATTTT.

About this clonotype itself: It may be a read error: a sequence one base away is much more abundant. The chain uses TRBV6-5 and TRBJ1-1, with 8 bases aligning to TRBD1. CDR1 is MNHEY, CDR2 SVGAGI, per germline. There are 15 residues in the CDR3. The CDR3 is CACSKETGVNTEAFF. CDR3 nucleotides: TGTGCCTGCAGCAAGGAGACAGGGGTGAACACTGAAGCTTTCTTT.

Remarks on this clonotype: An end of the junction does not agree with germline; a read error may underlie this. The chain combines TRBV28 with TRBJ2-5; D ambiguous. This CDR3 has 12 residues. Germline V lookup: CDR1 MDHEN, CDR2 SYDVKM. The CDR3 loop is CVSSPWRKTQYF. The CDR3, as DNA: TGTGTCAGCAGTCCATGGAGAAAGACCCAGTACTTC.

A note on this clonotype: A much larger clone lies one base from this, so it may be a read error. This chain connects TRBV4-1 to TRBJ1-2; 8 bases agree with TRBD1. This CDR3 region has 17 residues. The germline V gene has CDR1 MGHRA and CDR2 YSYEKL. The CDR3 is CSSSQARTGTMLRGYTF. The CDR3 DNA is TGCTCCAGCAGCCAAGCCCGGACAGGGACAATGTTAAGGGGCTACACCTTC.

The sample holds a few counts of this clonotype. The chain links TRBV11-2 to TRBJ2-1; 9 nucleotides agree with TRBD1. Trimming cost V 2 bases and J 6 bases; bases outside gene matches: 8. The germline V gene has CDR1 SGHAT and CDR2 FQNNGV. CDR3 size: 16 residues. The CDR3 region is CASSLQGQGSFNEQFF. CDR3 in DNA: TGTGCCAGCAGCTTACAGGGACAGGGCTCATTCAATGAGCAGTTCTTC.

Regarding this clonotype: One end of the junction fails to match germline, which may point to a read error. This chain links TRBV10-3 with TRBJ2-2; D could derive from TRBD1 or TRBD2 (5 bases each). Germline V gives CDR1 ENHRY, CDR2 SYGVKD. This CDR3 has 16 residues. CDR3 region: CAISEEGMFDTRELFF. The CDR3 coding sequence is TGTGCCATCAGTGAGGAGGGGATGTTCGACACCAGGGAGCTGTTTTTT.